Listed below are T cell receptor beta chains from one sample, sequenced in a study of cytomegalovirus exposure and HLA in healthy donors. Data came from immunoSEQ multiplex PCR; TCRdb stores just in-frame clones and leaves some out. This repertoire includes 60,000 to 70,000 clones. Source material: PBMCs. The receptor set was obtained from a boy aged 5 to 17 in good health and CMV-seronegative. CDR3s include the opening cysteine and the closing phenylalanine or tryptophan. Fields, in order: J gene, D gene, V gene, CDR3 protein, CDR3 DNA. The D gene is left open where the match is weak.

J gene: TRBJ2-7; D gene: TRBD2; V gene: TRBV18; CDR3 protein: CASSPSGSPYEQYF; CDR3 DNA: TGTGCCAGCTCCCCTAGCGGGAGCCCCTACGAGCAGTACTTC
J gene: TRBJ1-6; D gene: TRBD1; V gene: TRBV27; CDR3 protein: CASSPGQGYNSPLHF; CDR3 DNA: TGTGCCAGCAGCCCAGGACAGGGATATAATTCACCCCTCCACTTT
J gene: TRBJ2-1; D gene: TRBD2; V gene: TRBV14; CDR3 protein: CASSQDHSGRINEQFF; CDR3 DNA: TGTGCCAGCAGCCAAGATCACAGCGGGAGAATCAATGAGCAGTTCTTC
J gene: TRBJ1-3; D gene: -; V gene: TRBV19; CDR3 protein: CASSPGGASGNTIYF; CDR3 DNA: TGTGCCAGTAGTCCTGGGGGCGCGTCTGGAAACACCATATATTTT
J gene: TRBJ2-7; D gene: TRBD2; V gene: TRBV2; CDR3 protein: CASKRGTSGYEQYF; CDR3 DNA: TGTGCCAGCAAAAGAGGGACTAGCGGGTACGAGCAGTACTTC
J gene: TRBJ1-5; D gene: TRBD1; V gene: TRBV6-1; CDR3 protein: CAHWTGHSNQPQHF; CDR3 DNA: TGTGCCCACTGGACAGGCCATAGCAATCAGCCCCAGCATTTT
J gene: TRBJ2-2; D gene: -; V gene: TRBV2; CDR3 protein: CASSVMADTGELFF; CDR3 DNA: TGTGCCAGCAGTGTCATGGCAGACACCGGGGAGCTGTTTTTT
J gene: TRBJ2-7; D gene: -; V gene: TRBV28; CDR3 protein: CASSTPRQVGAPTTTSYEQYF; CDR3 DNA: TGTGCCAGCAGTACCCCGCGACAGGTAGGGGCCCCTACAACTACTTCCTACGAGCAGTACTTC
J gene: TRBJ2-5; D gene: TRBD2; V gene: TRBV5-1; CDR3 protein: CASKHSSGAETQYF; CDR3 DNA: TGCGCCAGCAAACACTCTAGCGGGGCAGAGACCCAGTACTTC
J gene: TRBJ1-2; D gene: -; V gene: TRBV19; CDR3 protein: CASSTPEFSYGYTF; CDR3 DNA: TGTGCCAGTAGTACGCCGGAGTTTAGCTATGGCTACACCTTC
J gene: TRBJ1-5; D gene: -; V gene: TRBV19; CDR3 protein: CASKQGIGGQPQHF; CDR3 DNA: TGTGCCAGTAAACAGGGAATCGGCGGTCAGCCCCAGCATTTT
J gene: TRBJ1-4; D gene: TRBD1; V gene: TRBV18; CDR3 protein: CASSLYRDRVNEKLFF; CDR3 DNA: TGTGCCAGCTCACTTTACCGGGACAGAGTTAATGAAAAACTGTTTTTT
J gene: TRBJ2-2; D gene: -; V gene: TRBV5-6; CDR3 protein: CASSSGGSNTGELFF; CDR3 DNA: TGTGCCAGCAGTTCCGGCGGATCGAACACCGGGGAGCTGTTTTTT
J gene: TRBJ1-2; D gene: -; V gene: TRBV4-2; CDR3 protein: CASSQALTGNYGYTF; CDR3 DNA: TGTGCCAGCAGCCAAGCCCTAACAGGGAACTATGGCTACACCTTC
J gene: TRBJ2-2; D gene: -; V gene: TRBV30; CDR3 protein: CAWGLGTGELFF; CDR3 DNA: TGTGCCTGGGGACTGGGGACCGGGGAGCTGTTTTTT
J gene: TRBJ1-2; D gene: -; V gene: TRBV30; CDR3 protein: CAWSRDTGGYTF; CDR3 DNA: TGTGCCTGGAGTCGAGACACCGGCGGCTACACCTTC
J gene: TRBJ2-3; D gene: TRBD2; V gene: TRBV9; CDR3 protein: CASSLAGEADTQYF; CDR3 DNA: TGTGCCAGCAGCCTAGCGGGAGAAGCCGATACGCAGTATTTT
J gene: TRBJ1-1; D gene: TRBD1; V gene: TRBV5-8; CDR3 protein: CASSLEGALVLNTEAFF; CDR3 DNA: TGTGCCAGCAGCTTAGAGGGGGCTCTGGTCCTGAACACTGAAGCTTTCTTT
J gene: TRBJ2-1; D gene: -; V gene: TRBV30; CDR3 protein: CAWSPGVNEQFF; CDR3 DNA: TGTGCCTGGAGTCCGGGGGTGAATGAGCAGTTCTTC
J gene: TRBJ1-1; D gene: TRBD1; V gene: TRBV7-9; CDR3 protein: CASSPDRANTEAFF; CDR3 DNA: TGTGCCAGCAGCCCCGACAGGGCGAACACTGAAGCTTTCTTT
J gene: TRBJ1-2; D gene: -; V gene: TRBV9; CDR3 protein: CASSVGTGYGYTF; CDR3 DNA: TGTGCCAGCAGCGTAGGGACTGGCTATGGCTACACCTTC
J gene: TRBJ1-5; D gene: -; V gene: TRBV6-5; CDR3 protein: CASSLRGAHQPQHF; CDR3 DNA: TGTGCCAGCAGTTTGCGGGGGGCGCATCAGCCCCAGCATTTT
J gene: TRBJ1-5; D gene: TRBD1; V gene: TRBV19; CDR3 protein: CASSNGQGDSLVGNQPQHF; CDR3 DNA: TGTGCCAGTAGTAACGGACAGGGCGATTCCTTAGTTGGCAATCAGCCCCAGCATTTT
J gene: TRBJ1-3; D gene: -; V gene: TRBV2; CDR3 protein: CASSDAGRMGNTIYF; CDR3 DNA: TGTGCCAGCAGTGATGCGGGGCGGATGGGAAACACCATATATTTT
J gene: TRBJ2-1; D gene: TRBD2; V gene: TRBV9; CDR3 protein: CASSARGSGMEEQFF; CDR3 DNA: TGTGCCAGCAGCGCCCGAGGTAGCGGGATGGAAGAGCAGTTCTTC
J gene: TRBJ1-5; D gene: TRBD1; V gene: TRBV19; CDR3 protein: CASSHRGRDRYSNQPQHF; CDR3 DNA: TGTGCCAGTAGTCACCGGGGCAGGGACAGATATAGCAATCAGCCCCAGCATTTT
J gene: TRBJ2-5; D gene: TRBD1; V gene: TRBV9; CDR3 protein: CASSVAQGDQETQYF; CDR3 DNA: TGTGCCAGCAGCGTAGCCCAGGGGGACCAAGAGACCCAGTACTTC
J gene: TRBJ1-1; D gene: -; V gene: TRBV11-2; CDR3 protein: CASSLEQVKNTEAFF; CDR3 DNA: TGTGCCAGCAGCTTAGAACAGGTCAAGAACACTGAAGCTTTCTTT
J gene: TRBJ1-4; D gene: -; V gene: TRBV4-3; CDR3 protein: CASSQGGGINEKLFF; CDR3 DNA: TGCGCCAGCAGCCAAGGGGGAGGGATCAATGAAAAACTGTTTTTT
J gene: TRBJ2-2; D gene: TRBD2; V gene: TRBV29-1; CDR3 protein: CSVDYSGTSVRNTGELFF; CDR3 DNA: TGCAGCGTTGATTACTCCGGGACTAGCGTGAGGAACACCGGGGAGCTGTTTTTT
J gene: TRBJ2-2; D gene: TRBD1; V gene: TRBV5-1; CDR3 protein: CASRERTGETGELFF; CDR3 DNA: TGCGCCAGCAGGGAAAGGACAGGGGAAACCGGGGAGCTGTTTTTT
J gene: TRBJ1-6; D gene: -; V gene: TRBV14; CDR3 protein: CASSPYSVMAYNSPLHF; CDR3 DNA: TGTGCCAGCAGCCCGTACTCGGTAATGGCCTATAATTCACCCCTCCACTTT
J gene: TRBJ1-2; D gene: TRBD1; V gene: TRBV11-2; CDR3 protein: CASSSKQGASYGYTF; CDR3 DNA: TGCGCCAGCAGCTCCAAACAGGGGGCTAGCTATGGCTACACCTTC
J gene: TRBJ2-1; D gene: TRBD2; V gene: TRBV19; CDR3 protein: CASSSWTSGGAYNEQFF; CDR3 DNA: TGTGCCAGTAGTTCCTGGACTAGCGGGGGGGCCTACAATGAGCAGTTCTTC
J gene: TRBJ2-1; D gene: -; V gene: TRBV27; CDR3 protein: CASSLLGSGINEQFF; CDR3 DNA: TGTGCCAGCAGTTTACTCGGGTCAGGGATCAATGAGCAGTTCTTC
J gene: TRBJ1-4; D gene: -; V gene: TRBV18; CDR3 protein: CASSPDRGEKLFF; CDR3 DNA: TGTGCCAGCTCCCCAGATCGGGGGGAAAAACTGTTTTTT